One sample yielded the 30 T cell receptor beta chains listed below, sequenced in a study of CD8 T cells in Susac syndrome. Random-hexamer reverse transcription was applied to about 0.45 to 1 ug RNA. Each CDR3 protein gets one entry after TCRdb re-called the immunoSEQ multiplex PCR reads with MiXCR. The sample records approximately 150,000 distinct CDR3 sequences, approximately 94% being singletons. Sample: CD4+ T cells from PBMCs. The receptors originated from a human donor in good health.

V usage is TRBV6-6 and J usage is TRBJ2-1; D tentatively fits TRBD1 or TRBD2 (5 bases each). Looked up from germline, CDR1 is MNHNY and CDR2 is SVGAGI (reference sequence). Deletions cut 10 bases from V and 2 bases from J, with 15 bases between. The CDR3 spans 14 residues. The CDR3, as DNA: TGTGCCACCGACCCGGGACCCACCTACAATGAGCAGTTCTTC. Translating gives CATDPGPTYNEQFF.

This chain uses TRBV7-2 with TRBJ1-2; D is unclear. The CDR3 is made up of 15 amino acids. Trimming stripped 4 bases from V and 0 bases from J, with 12 bases between. The germline V gene encodes CDR1 SGHTA and CDR2 FQGNSA. CDR3 sequence reads: CASSSRRAANYGYTF. In DNA form, the CDR3 reads TGTGCCAGCAGCTCCCGCCGTGCAGCTAACTATGGCTACACCTTC.

This rearrangement joins TRBV3-1 to TRBJ2-3; D unclear. Trimming removed 1 base from V and 2 bases from J, with 10 bases in between. Germline CDR1 LGHDT, CDR2 YNNKEL (reference sequence). The CDR3 is 15 residues long. The CDR3: CASSQGGTYTDTQYF. The CDR3, as DNA: TGTGCCAGCAGCCAAGGCGGCACCTACACAGATACGCAGTATTTT.

The chain recombines TRBV6-4 with TRBJ1-2, with 8 bases that match TRBD1. The V and J ends lost 2 bases and 5 bases, in that order; junction bases with no gene match: 4. Germline V gene lookup returns CDR1 MRHNA and CDR2 SNTAGT. The length of the CDR3 is 14 residues. CDR3 amino acids: CASSDTTGGYGYTF. CDR3 nucleotide sequence: TGTGCCAGCAGTGACACTACAGGGGGTTATGGCTACACCTTC.

The V gene is TRBV6-5, the J gene TRBJ2-7, with TRBD2 identical over 7 bases. This CDR3 region has 12 residues. From germline, CDR1 is MNHEY and CDR2 SVGAGI. J gave up 7 bases and V 6 bases, and 6 bases lay outside the gene matches. The DNA for the CDR3 is TGTGCCAGCAGCCGCGGGAGTGAGGAGCAGTACTTC. Amino acid sequence: CASSRGSEEQYF.

The chain is built from TRBV20-1 and TRBJ2-2, with TRBD2 matching over 7 bases. The CDR3 totals 14 residues. Germline-derived CDR1 and CDR2 are DFQATT and SNEGSKA (reference sequence). V lost 5 bases, J lost 4 bases, and 7 bases stayed unmatched. The CDR3: CSARGGGLTGELFF. DNA for the CDR3: TGCAGTGCTCGCGGGGGAGGACTCACCGGGGAGCTGTTTTTT.

CDR3 DNA sequence: TGCGCCAGCAGTCGGTCGGGGAGCGGAGACGGCACCGGGGAGCTGTTTTTT. The encoded protein is CASSRSGSGDGTGELFF. This chain links TRBV23-1 with TRBJ2-2, with a weak D call TRBD2 (5 bases). TRBV23-1 belongs to the ORF category, with a function that is uncertain. Trimming took 4 bases from V and 4 from J, leaving 19 bases between them. The CDR3 consists of 17 residues.

The chain joins TRBV18 to TRBJ2-7; 10 nucleotides agree with TRBD1. Trimming removed 0 bases from V and 4 bases from J; junction bases left unmatched: 0. Germline CDR1 reads KGHSH; CDR2 reads LQKENI. This CDR3 has 14 amino acids. The CDR3 DNA follows: TGTGCCAGCTCACCACCGGGACAGGGGTACGAGCAGTACTTC. It encodes CASSPPGQGYEQYF.

V is TRBV4-2 and J is TRBJ1-4; no clear D. V was clipped by 6 bases and J by 8 bases, with 13 bases between them. The CDR3 is 13 amino acids. The germline V gene encodes CDR1 LGHNA and CDR2 YNFKEQ. The CDR3 DNA is TGTGCCAGCAGTCCCAGCGCTTGGGAAAAACTGTTTTTT. Translating gives CASSPSAWEKLFF.

The CDR3, as DNA: TGTGCCAGCAGTACTTTCGGACAGGGGGGAGAGACCCAGTACTTC. Translating gives CASSTFGQGGETQYF. The chain carries TRBV12-3 or TRBV12-4 and TRBJ2-5; 10 bases are shared with TRBD1. V was clipped by 5 bases and J by 4 bases; unmatched bases: 7. The CDR3 has 15 residues.

This chain joins TRBV19 and TRBJ2-1; the match to TRBD2 covers 7 bases. J was trimmed by 4 bases and V by 1 base; bases with no gene match: 7. Per germline, CDR1 LNHDA and CDR2 SQIVND (reference sequence). The CDR3 extends over 16 amino acids. In DNA form, the CDR3 reads TGTGCCAGTAGTATAGTGTGGCGGGAGAGGTACAATGAGCAGTTCTTC. Translating it yields CASSIVWRERYNEQFF.

The V gene is TRBV20-1, the J gene TRBJ2-3; possibly TRBD2 for D (5 bases). Germline V gene lookup returns CDR1 DFQATT and CDR2 SNEGSKA (reference sequence). The CDR3 has 14 amino acids. V was trimmed by 1 base and J by 2 bases, leaving 10 bases between them. The CDR3 loop reads CSARGTGFTDTQYF. DNA for the CDR3: TGCAGTGCTAGAGGGACGGGATTCACAGATACGCAGTATTTT.

The chain has TRBV18 and TRBJ1-2; D unresolved. CDR3 size: 14 residues. With 0 bases removed from V and 8 bases from J, the gap between germline ends came to 13 bases. Germline V CDR1 and CDR2: KGHSH, LQKENI. The CDR3: CASSPPTDTGGYTF. The CDR3 DNA sequence: TGTGCCAGCTCACCACCTACTGACACGGGCGGCTACACCTTC.

This chain links TRBV30 with TRBJ1-4; no definite D call. The germline CDR1 and CDR2 sequences are GTSNPN and SVGIG (reference sequence). This CDR3 is built from 13 residues. Trimming took 3 bases from V and 6 from J, leaving 11 bases between them. The DNA of the CDR3 is TGTGCCTGGAGCCCGGGAGCGGATGAAAAACTGTTTTTT. Its translation: CAWSPGADEKLFF.

The chain has TRBV10-3 and TRBJ2-5; weak D call: TRBD1 (6 bases). This CDR3 spans 12 amino acids. Trimming removed 4 bases from V and 5 bases from J, with 8 bases in between. Per germline, CDR1 ENHRY and CDR2 SYGVKD. The CDR3 bases are TGTGCCATCAGTGTAGGGGGTGAGACCCAGTACTTC. Encoded protein: CAISVGGETQYF.

The genes are TRBV12-3 or TRBV12-4 and TRBJ2-2; D not certain. Trimming cost V 7 bases and J 7 bases, with 7 bases left between them. The CDR3 extends over 11 amino acids. The CDR3 loop is CASNRVGELFF. The CDR3 DNA reads as TGTGCCAGCAATCGGGTCGGGGAGCTGTTTTTT.

V gene TRBV30 combines with J gene TRBJ1-6, with a tentative D call TRBD1 (5 bases). Germline loops: CDR1 GTSNPN, CDR2 SVGIG (reference sequence). CDR3 length: 15 amino acids. Trimming removed 0 bases from V and 7 bases from J, with 13 bases in between. For the CDR3, the DNA is TGTGCCTGGAGTGTACGTGTGGGGCTCAATTCACCCCTCCACTTT. Protein: CAWSVRVGLNSPLHF.

The rearrangement joins TRBV7-9 to TRBJ1-1; D is ambiguous. The length of the CDR3 is 13 residues. Germline values: CDR1 SEHNR, CDR2 FQNEAQ (reference sequence). V lost 5 bases and J 4 bases, leaving 11 bases between the germline ends. CDR3 amino acids: CASSTVRVTEAFF. DNA for the CDR3: TGTGCCAGCAGCACTGTCCGGGTCACTGAAGCTTTCTTT.

The chain has TRBV7-2 and TRBJ2-1; 10 bases agree with TRBD2. The CDR3 is 15 amino acids. The V and J ends lost 2 bases and 4 bases, in that order; junction bases with no gene match: 2. Germline V gene sequence: CDR1 SGHTA, CDR2 FQGNSA. The CDR3 bases are TGTGCCAGCAGCTTAACGACTAGCGGGTACAATGAGCAGTTCTTC. Translation gives CASSLTTSGYNEQFF.

The V gene is TRBV20-1, the J gene TRBJ2-5, with 12 positions matching TRBD2. V lost 1 base to trimming and J lost 5 bases; unmatched junction nucleotides: 17. This CDR3 spans 19 amino acids. The germline V gene encodes CDR1 DFQATT and CDR2 SNEGSKA (reference sequence). The CDR3 bases are TGCAGTGCTAGAGCACCCTCGGGACTAGCGGGCTACCAAGGGGAGACCCAGTACTTC. It yields the protein CSARAPSGLAGYQGETQYF.

This sequence joins TRBV19 and TRBJ1-5; D is uncertain. Trimming took 5 bases from V and 2 from J, leaving 10 bases between them. This CDR3 comprises 14 residues. Germline V gene sequence: CDR1 LNHDA, CDR2 SQIVND (reference sequence). CDR3 in amino acids: CASSQNMGNQPQHF. As DNA, the CDR3 is TGTGCCAGTAGTCAAAACATGGGCAATCAGCCCCAGCATTTT. The variable domain in full, with the rest retrieved from reference TRBV19 and TRBJ1-5, is DGGITQSPKYLFRKEGQNVTLSCEQNLNHDAMYWYRQDPGQGLRLIYYSQIVNDFQKGDIAEGYSVSREKKESFPLTVTSAQKNPTAFYLCASSQNMGNQPQHFGDGTRLSIL.

The chain uses TRBV5-1 and TRBJ2-2, with TRBD2 matching 9 bases. The germline CDR1 and CDR2 sequences are SGHRS and YFSETQ. Trimming at V came to 3 bases and at J to 1 base, leaving 4 bases not matched to a gene. This CDR3 spans 16 amino acids. The CDR3 loop is CASSSLAGKNTGELFF. The CDR3 DNA reads TGCGCCAGCAGCTCCCTAGCGGGAAAGAACACCGGGGAGCTGTTTTTT. The full variable domain, its missing parts supplied by reference TRBV5-1 and TRBJ2-2, is KAGVTQTPRYLIKTRGQQVTLSCSPISGHRSVSWYQQTPGQGLQFLFEYFSETQRNKGNFPGRFSGRQFSNSRSEMNVSTLELGDSALYLCASSSLAGKNTGELFFGEGSRLTVL.

This sequence joins TRBV10-3 and TRBJ1-2, with D perhaps matching TRBD1 (6 bases). Germline V gene data show CDR1 as ENHRY and CDR2 as SYGVKD. The CDR3 runs 13 residues. Deletions cut 8 bases from V and 5 bases from J, with 15 bases between. CDR3 protein: CAIGGQTSYGYTF. The DNA for the CDR3 is TGTGCCATCGGCGGACAGACCTCATATGGCTACACCTTC.

The chain employs TRBV6-5 and TRBJ2-1; tentative D call: TRBD1 (5 bases). CDR3 size: 14 residues. The germline gives CDR1 MNHEY, CDR2 SVGAGI. V was pared by 6 bases and J by 7 bases, with 16 bases between. The CDR3 DNA is TGTGCCAGCAGCTACAGGCAGGGCAAGAATGAGCAGTTCTTC. Translated, it gives CASSYRQGKNEQFF.

V and J are TRBV12-3 or TRBV12-4 and TRBJ1-4; 7 bases match TRBD1. The junction had 6 bases not matched to a gene; V was cut back by 6 bases and J by 11 bases. CDR3 length: 12 residues. Here the CDR3 DNA reads TGTGCCAGCAGGGCCCGACAGGGCAAACTGTTTTTT. It is translated as CASRARQGKLFF.

The chain has TRBV9 and TRBJ2-1, with 7 bases lining up with TRBD2. Looked up from germline, CDR1 is SGDLS and CDR2 is YYNGEE. The CDR3 is 16 residues long. The J segment lost 7 bases and the V segment lost 4 bases, leaving 14 bases of the junction unmatched. The CDR3 loop is CASSPSLAEARNEQFF. The CDR3, as DNA: TGTGCCAGCAGCCCTAGTCTAGCGGAGGCGCGGAATGAGCAGTTCTTC.

The J gene is TRBJ1-5, the V gene TRBV6-5; the match to TRBD1 covers 9 bases. V lost 7 bases and J lost 7; bases outside the gene matches: 5. Per germline, CDR1 MNHEY and CDR2 SVGAGI. The CDR3 spans 13 residues. The CDR3 protein is CASKETGGQPQHF. The DNA of the CDR3 is TGTGCCAGCAAGGAGACAGGGGGGCAGCCCCAGCATTTT.

J is TRBJ2-3 and V is TRBV2, with D perhaps matching TRBD1 or TRBD2 (5 bases each). V was pared by 10 bases and J by 6 bases, with 17 bases between. There are 13 residues in the CDR3. CDR1 and CDR2 (germline): SNHLY, FYNNEI. CDR3 bases: TGTGCCACCCGGGACGACGCAGGGGATACGCAGTATTTT. Its translation: CATRDDAGDTQYF.

The chain has TRBV19 and TRBJ2-6, with 9 nucleotides matching TRBD1. V gave up 4 bases and J gave up 2 bases; unmatched junction bases: 9. Germline loops: CDR1 LNHDA, CDR2 SQIVND (reference sequence). The CDR3 consists of 18 residues. The CDR3 bases are TGTGCCAGTAGTAGTCATTACAGGGGGCAAGCTGGGGCCAACGTCCTGACTTTC. Protein sequence: CASSSHYRGQAGANVLTF.

The rearrangement joins TRBV3-1 to TRBJ2-6, with D possibly matching TRBD2 (6 bases). Trimming left V 4 bases short and J 3 bases short, with 13 bases between. This CDR3 comprises 16 residues. Germline CDR1 and CDR2: LGHDT and YNNKEL (reference sequence). The CDR3 here is CASSRHRDFGANVLTF. CDR3 nucleotides: TGTGCCAGCAGCCGCCACCGGGACTTTGGGGCCAACGTCCTGACTTTC.